This TCR beta chain derives from a study of T cell changes during pregnancy in multiple sclerosis. The repertoire was sequenced with immunoSEQ multiplex PCR; TCRdb's copy has only in-frame clones and lacks some. This sample yields about 24,000 clones, of which roughly nine tenths are seen a single time; 9.4% belongs to the top ten. Germline CDR1 MNHNS, CDR2 SASEGT. CDR3 length: 15 residues. Trimming pared 1 base from V and 6 bases from J, leaving 13 bases between. V and J are TRBV6-1 and TRBJ1-5; D may be TRBD1 (5 bases). This material consisted of CD8+ T cells from peripheral blood mononuclear cells, taken in the third trimester of pregnancy. The receptor's source is a female donor in good health, enrolled as a control in a pregnancy study. CDR3 sequence (DNA): TGTGCCAGCAGTGAAGATAGTGGGGCTCCTCAGCCCCAGCATTTT. It codes for CASSEDSGAPQPQHF.